These 8 T cell receptor beta chains were all obtained from the same sample, sequenced in a study of human T cells and chemical hapten exposure. Time point meaning: patch test 1, 2 weeks after DPC sensitization. Treatment specified: therapeutic diphenylcyclopropenone sensitization with weekly scalp DPC. Unfractionated whole blood yielded total RNA. TCRdb reprocessed the RACE reads with MiXCR, giving one entry per CDR3 protein. The top ten clones hold around 8.4% of a sample with approximately 34,000 distinct CDR3 sequences, roughly 6.4% of them seen once. The material sequenced was whole blood, taken in connection with sensitization to the hapten diphenylcyclopropenone (DPC). The receptors derive from a woman in her 30s with alopecia areata. Some clones in this sample may be carry-over from other donors' samples.

The genes are TRBV12-3 or TRBV12-4 and TRBJ2-7; 7 nucleotides agree with TRBD1. The CDR3 contains 19 residues. The junction had 16 bases not matched to a gene; V was cut back by 0 bases and J by 2 bases. CDR3 residues: CASSLALGQSPQKTYEQYF. CDR3 coding DNA: TGTGCCAGCAGTTTAGCGTTGGGACAGTCACCCCAAAAAACCTACGAGCAGTACTTC.

The table lists this clonotype with many counts. The V call is TRBV6-2 or TRBV6-3, the J call TRBJ2-2, with 9 bases identical to TRBD2. The CDR3 has 19 amino acids. V lost 0 bases and J lost 5; bases outside the gene matches: 13. CDR1 is MNHEY and CDR2 is SVGEGT in the germline V gene. The chain's CDR3 is CASSYSDRAGLAGTGELFF. CDR3 DNA sequence: TGTGCCAGCAGTTACTCGGACCGGGCGGGACTAGCAGGTACCGGGGAGCTGTTTTTT.

This clonotype was counted ten times or more. This chain joins TRBV20-1 and TRBJ2-1, with D tentatively TRBD2 (6 bases). V dropped 0 bases and J dropped 5 bases, with 20 bases sitting between them. CDR1 DFQATT and CDR2 SNEGSKA come from the germline V gene (reference sequence). The CDR3 length is 17 residues. This CDR3 is CSARDQAGTGRNNEQFF. The DNA for the CDR3 is TGCAGTGCTAGAGATCAGGCGGGGACTGGGAGAAACAATGAGCAGTTCTTC.

This clonotype occurred many times. The J gene is TRBJ1-6, the V gene TRBV7-9; 8 nucleotides agree with TRBD1. CDR1 is SEHNR and CDR2 is FQNEAQ in the germline V gene (reference sequence). The CDR3 length is 17 residues. V was clipped by 5 bases and J by 7 bases; unmatched bases: 13. DNA for the CDR3: TGTGCCAGCAGCGATAATGGTCGACAGGGGATCAATTCACCCCTCCACTTT. Translation: CASSDNGRQGINSPLHF. Full variable domain (outside the CDR3, taken from reference TRBV7-9 and TRBJ1-6): DTGVSQNPRHKITKRGQNVTFRCDPISEHNRLYWYRQTLGQGPEFLTYFQNEAQLEKSRLLSDRFSAERPKGSFSTLEIQRTEQGDSAMYLCASSDNGRQGINSPLHFGNGTRLTVT.

This clonotype was found many times. This sequence joins TRBV6-2 or TRBV6-3 and TRBJ1-6; the match to TRBD1 covers 7 bases. The CDR3 contains 14 residues. Trimming removed 10 bases from V and 10 bases from J; junction bases left unmatched: 13. Germline CDR1 reads MNHEY; CDR2 reads SVGEGT. In nucleotides, the CDR3 is TGTGCCACCTATCCAGGGGGGCTCGGATCACCCCTCCACTTT. Protein product: CATYPGGLGSPLHF.

This clonotype has ten or more counts. This chain joins TRBV4-1 and TRBJ2-2; D might be TRBD2 (5 bases). This CDR3 has 15 amino acids. CDR1 and CDR2 from the germline V gene are MGHRA and YSYEKL. V shed 0 bases and J shed 6 bases, with 11 bases lying between them. CDR3 DNA: TGCGCCAGCAGCCAAGACGGGGTGGCGTCCGGGGAGCTGTTTTTT. Protein: CASSQDGVASGELFF.

In this sample, this clonotype turned up many times. This sequence joins TRBV5-1 and TRBJ2-3; D unclear. This CDR3 has 13 residues. Germline CDR1 and CDR2: SGHRS and YFSETQ. V lost 9 bases and J 0 bases, leaving 11 bases between the germline ends. The CDR3 region has the DNA TGCGCCACCTCAGAGGCTAGCACAGATACGCAGTATTTT. It translates to CATSEASTDTQYF.

This clonotype was seen ten or more times. The V call is TRBV30, the J call TRBJ1-1, with D perhaps TRBD1 (5 bases). V gave up 2 bases and J gave up 6 bases, with 31 bases separating them. Germline-derived CDR1 and CDR2 are GTSNPN and SVGIG (reference sequence). This CDR3 comprises 19 residues. The CDR3 region is CAWSPQVDEGWMVAAEAFF. CDR3 DNA: TGTGCCTGGAGTCCACAGGTGGACGAGGGGTGGATGGTAGCTGCTGAAGCTTTCTTT.